What follows is one T cell receptor beta chain and its context. At least ten counts were recorded for this clonotype. No antigen is known for it. No qualities accompany the bases; no much larger clone lies one base away. The source of the sample is a study of neurological immune-mediated disorders (dated by TCRdb to the late 2010s). For the wider study: Among the 35 or so multiple sclerosis patients, approximately 30 had relapsing-remitting MS and 3 had secondary progressive MS. Peripheral blood TCR-beta repertoires from HTLV-I-associated myelopathy (HAM/TSP) patients, multiple sclerosis patients and healthy controls were compared by UMI-based sequencing. The cohort was made up of some 70 subjects, consisting of some 14 HAM/TSP patients, 35 or so multiple sclerosis patients and around 20 healthy controls. Longitudinal samples, technical triplicates and paired sorted CD4+ and CD8+ T-cell subsets, alongside PBMC samples, were included among the roughly 96 TCR-beta libraries. What the authors observed across the whole study: TCR clonal expansion was greatest in HAM/TSP patients and smallest in MS patients, who ranked below even healthy controls. Across subjects, expanded clones never shared an identical CDR3 amino acid sequence, which suggests that the TCR-beta repertoires in every group were private. No association of the MS cluster with clinical or MRI features was observed, and the need for larger cohorts was stated by the authors. Phylogenetic analysis grouped repertoires from 18 of 34 MS patients into a cluster of related CDR3 sequences, suggesting a possible repertoire-level signature.

cDNA was synthesized by template-switch 5'RACE using a primer with a 10-nucleotide random unique molecular identifier that tagged each TCR transcript. Every sequencing run yielded over 170 million TCR-beta sequences covering 15-18 subjects. The RNeasy kit was used to extract total RNA. The KAPA Real-time Library Amplification kit was used to amplify TCR-beta VDJ regions with primers for the TCR constant region and the 5'RACE anchor. Sample indexes and Illumina adaptors were added in a first PCR, after which library yield was increased in a second PCR. After Ampure bead purification, the TCR product of roughly 650 bp was size-selected on a 2% E-gel SizeSelection system. Library quality was checked on a Bioanalyzer, concentration was measured with Qubit, and libraries were quantified with the Kapa Library Quantification kit before pooling. Paired-end 2 x 150 bp sequencing of the libraries was performed on an Illumina HiSeq 2500. To increase sequence diversity, about 24-32% phiX was spiked into each library pool. In the source study's methods: The UMI-based MiGEC pipeline processed quality-filtered reads and removed over 80% of raw TCR sequences during error correction. VDJ genes were aligned to IMGT germline references, and each clonotype was defined by a unique CDR3 amino acid sequence together with V-J genes. VDJtools evaluated clonal expansion, Shannon diversity and CDR3 relatedness (CalcPairwiseDistances, ClusterSamples); CLCbio workbench built phylogenetic trees. A clone was classed as expanded if it had 8 or more unique UMIs, a cutoff based on coefficient-of-variation modelling across technical triplicates. Clones were called with MiXCR by TCRdb after fastp trimmed the public reads at Q25, and only in-frame beta chains were retained. Entries are consolidated by CDR3 protein sequence, retaining the most common genes and DNA. TCRdb, not the original authors, processed these V and J calls. The sample yields about 92,000 distinct CDR3 sequences; roughly 3.2% were counted once. The ten most abundant clones make up approximately 2.9% of the sample.

CDR1 and CDR2 (LGHDT, YNNKEL) derive from the germline V gene (reference sequence). The junction carries 13 bases between V and J, which are trimmed by 0 bases and 7 bases respectively. The CDR3, cysteine through phenylalanine, is 15 amino acids long. Of the read, only the CDR3 DNA is kept; its 45 bases are in frame from base 1. For the unsorted PBMC libraries, 2 million PBMCs were stored in RNAlater at -80 degrees C until RNA extraction and were used to generate the libraries. Multiple sclerosis patients were enrolled in a US clinical protocol evaluating disease progression by magnetic resonance imaging. Peripheral blood underwent Ficoll-Hypaque density gradient centrifugation to isolate PBMCs, which were then cryopreserved in liquid nitrogen.

The sample taken for sequencing was PBMCs. The TCR was taken from a woman in her forties or fifties with multiple sclerosis. The rearrangement joined TRBV3-1 to TRBJ1-5; no D gene can be assigned with confidence. The nucleotide sequence reads as follows: TGTGCCAGCAGCCAAGACGGGGTCGGCGGCCAGCCCCAGCATTTT. The translation is CASSQDGVGGQPQHF.